This T cell receptor (beta chain) was recorded in a study of blood T cell repertoires in COVID-19. On the study more broadly: The United States, Italy and Spain provided the acute and convalescent COVID-19 samples. Nucleic acid was either cDNA or gDNA, and it came from T cells, B-cell-depleted T cells, or PBMCs.

The junction had 7 bases not matched to a gene; V was cut back by 5 bases and J by 6 bases. Germline-derived CDR1 and CDR2 are SEHNR and FQNEAQ (reference sequence). The CDR3 extends over 15 amino acids. Methods used by the authors: Reference gene primer amplification gave estimated nucleated cell counts. Profiling relied on immunoSEQ multiplex PCR, and the TCRdb table lists in-frame clones only, not all of them. D and trimming come from the DNA, and the V and J calls and clone size come from that table. The table has about 160,000 clones, roughly 93% seen once. The chain couples TRBV7-9 to TRBJ1-6, with 7 bases that match TRBD1. This sequence was found in a man in his late teens or twenties with acute or convalescent COVID-19. Sequencing was done on a sample of peripheral blood. CDR3 sequence: CASSAPQGPNSPLHF. CDR3 bases: TGTGCCAGCAGCGCCCCACAGGGGCCTAATTCACCCCTCCACTTT.